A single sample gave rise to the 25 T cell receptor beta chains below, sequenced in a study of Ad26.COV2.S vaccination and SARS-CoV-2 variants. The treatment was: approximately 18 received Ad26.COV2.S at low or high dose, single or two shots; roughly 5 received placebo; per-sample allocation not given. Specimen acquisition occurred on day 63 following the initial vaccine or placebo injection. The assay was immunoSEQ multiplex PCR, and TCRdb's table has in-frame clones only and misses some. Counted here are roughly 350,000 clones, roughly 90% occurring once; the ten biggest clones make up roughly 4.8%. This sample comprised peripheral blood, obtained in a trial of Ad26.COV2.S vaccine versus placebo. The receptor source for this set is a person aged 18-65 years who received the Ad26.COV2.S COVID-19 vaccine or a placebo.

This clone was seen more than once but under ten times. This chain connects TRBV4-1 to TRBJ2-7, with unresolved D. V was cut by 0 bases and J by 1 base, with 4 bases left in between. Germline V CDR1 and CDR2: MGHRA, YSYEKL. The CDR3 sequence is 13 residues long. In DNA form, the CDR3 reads TGCGCCAGCAGCCAAGATCGGTCCTACGAGCAGTACTTC. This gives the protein CASSQDRSYEQYF.

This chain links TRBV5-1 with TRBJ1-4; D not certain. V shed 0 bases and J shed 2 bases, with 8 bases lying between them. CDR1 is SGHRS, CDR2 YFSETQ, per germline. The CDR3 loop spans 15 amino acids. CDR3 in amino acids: CASSLDQETNEKLFF. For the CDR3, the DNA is TGCGCCAGCAGCTTGGACCAGGAGACTAATGAAAAACTGTTTTTT.

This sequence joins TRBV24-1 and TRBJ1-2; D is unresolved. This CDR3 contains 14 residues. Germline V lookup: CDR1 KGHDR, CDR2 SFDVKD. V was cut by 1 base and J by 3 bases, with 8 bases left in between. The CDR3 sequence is CATSDFRTDYGYTF. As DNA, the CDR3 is TGTGCCACCAGTGATTTCCGGACGGACTATGGCTACACCTTC.

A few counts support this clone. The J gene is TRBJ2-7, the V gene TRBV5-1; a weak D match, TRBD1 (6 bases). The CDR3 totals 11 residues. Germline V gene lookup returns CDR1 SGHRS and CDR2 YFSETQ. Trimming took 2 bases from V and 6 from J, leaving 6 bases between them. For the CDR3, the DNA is TGCGCCAGCAGCTTACAGGGCGAGCAGTACTTC. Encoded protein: CASSLQGEQYF. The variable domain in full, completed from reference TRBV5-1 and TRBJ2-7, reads KAGVTQTPRYLIKTRGQQVTLSCSPISGHRSVSWYQQTPGQGLQFLFEYFSETQRNKGNFPGRFSGRQFSNSRSEMNVSTLELGDSALYLCASSLQGEQYFGPGTRLTVT.

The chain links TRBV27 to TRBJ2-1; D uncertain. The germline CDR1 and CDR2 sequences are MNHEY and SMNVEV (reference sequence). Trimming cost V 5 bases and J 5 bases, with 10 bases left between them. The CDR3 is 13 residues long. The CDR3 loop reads CASSPNPNNEQFF. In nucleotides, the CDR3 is TGTGCCAGCAGTCCCAACCCAAACAATGAGCAGTTCTTC.

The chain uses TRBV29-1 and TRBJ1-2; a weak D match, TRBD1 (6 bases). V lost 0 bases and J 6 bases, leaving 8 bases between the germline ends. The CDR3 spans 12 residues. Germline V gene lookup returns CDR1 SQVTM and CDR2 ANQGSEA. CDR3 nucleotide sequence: TGCAGCGTTGAAGAACAGGGTCATGGCTACACCTTC. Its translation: CSVEEQGHGYTF.

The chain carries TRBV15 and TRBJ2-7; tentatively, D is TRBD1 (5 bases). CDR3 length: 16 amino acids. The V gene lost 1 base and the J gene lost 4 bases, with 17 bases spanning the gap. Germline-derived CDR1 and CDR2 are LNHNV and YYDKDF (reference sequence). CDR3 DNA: TGTGCCACCAGCAGAGCTGGGGCAGGGCCCCGGTACGAGCAGTACTTC. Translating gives CATSRAGAGPRYEQYF.

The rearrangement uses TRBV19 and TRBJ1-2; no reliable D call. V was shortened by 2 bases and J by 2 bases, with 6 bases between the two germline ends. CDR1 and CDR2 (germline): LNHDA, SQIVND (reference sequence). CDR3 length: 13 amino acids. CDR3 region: CASSIRSNYGYTF. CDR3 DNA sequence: TGTGCCAGTAGTATAAGATCCAACTATGGCTACACCTTC.

The CDR3 sequence: CASSLVRGSDQYF. The CDR3 DNA sequence: TGTGCCAGCAGCTTAGTAAGGGGGAGTGACCAGTACTTC. The chain couples TRBV11-2 to TRBJ2-5, with D possibly being TRBD1 (6 bases). Trimming pared 1 base from V and 10 bases from J, leaving 13 bases between. CDR1 and CDR2 (germline): SGHAT, FQNNGV. The CDR3 has 13 residues.

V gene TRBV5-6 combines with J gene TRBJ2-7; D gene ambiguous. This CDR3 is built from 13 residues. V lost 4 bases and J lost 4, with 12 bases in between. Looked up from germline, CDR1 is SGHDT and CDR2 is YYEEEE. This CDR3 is CASSANELYEQYF. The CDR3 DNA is TGTGCCAGCAGCGCTAATGAGCTGTACGAGCAGTACTTC.

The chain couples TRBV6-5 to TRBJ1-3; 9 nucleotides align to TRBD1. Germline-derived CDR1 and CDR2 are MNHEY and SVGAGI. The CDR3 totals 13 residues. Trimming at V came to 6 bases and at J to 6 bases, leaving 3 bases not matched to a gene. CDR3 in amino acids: CASRTGGVNTIYF. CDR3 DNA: TGTGCCAGCAGAACAGGGGGCGTAAACACCATATATTTT.

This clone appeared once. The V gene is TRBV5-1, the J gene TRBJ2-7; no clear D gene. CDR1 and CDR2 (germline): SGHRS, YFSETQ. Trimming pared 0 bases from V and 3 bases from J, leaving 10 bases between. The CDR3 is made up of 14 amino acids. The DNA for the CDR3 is TGCGCCAGCAGCTTGGGGGCAGAGCTCTACGAGCAGTACTTC. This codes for CASSLGAELYEQYF. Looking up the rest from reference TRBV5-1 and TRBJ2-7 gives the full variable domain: KAGVTQTPRYLIKTRGQQVTLSCSPISGHRSVSWYQQTPGQGLQFLFEYFSETQRNKGNFPGRFSGRQFSNSRSEMNVSTLELGDSALYLCASSLGAELYEQYFGPGTRLTVT.

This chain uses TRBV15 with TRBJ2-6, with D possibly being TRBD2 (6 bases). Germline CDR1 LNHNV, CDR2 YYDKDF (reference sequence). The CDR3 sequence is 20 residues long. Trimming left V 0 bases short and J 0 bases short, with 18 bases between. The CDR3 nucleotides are TGTGCCACCAGCAGAGAGGTCCTCGGGACGGGGGACTCTGGGGCCAACGTCCTGACTTTC. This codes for CATSREVLGTGDSGANVLTF.

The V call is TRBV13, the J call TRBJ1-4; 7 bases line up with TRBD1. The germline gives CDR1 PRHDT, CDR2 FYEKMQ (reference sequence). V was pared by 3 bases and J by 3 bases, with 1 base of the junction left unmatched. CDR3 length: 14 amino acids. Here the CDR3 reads CASSLGQSNEKLFF. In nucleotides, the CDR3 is TGTGCCAGCAGCTTGGGACAGTCTAATGAAAAACTGTTTTTT.

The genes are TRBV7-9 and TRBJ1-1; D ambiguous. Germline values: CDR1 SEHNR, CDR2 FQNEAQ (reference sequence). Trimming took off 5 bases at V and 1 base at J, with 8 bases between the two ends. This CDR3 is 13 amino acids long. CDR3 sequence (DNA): TGTGCCAGCAGCCGATCCGGGAACACTGAAGCTTTCTTT. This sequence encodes CASSRSGNTEAFF.

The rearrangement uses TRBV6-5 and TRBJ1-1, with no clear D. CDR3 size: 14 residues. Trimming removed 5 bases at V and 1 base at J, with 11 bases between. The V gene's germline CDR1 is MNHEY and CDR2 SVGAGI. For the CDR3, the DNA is TGTGCCAGCAGTACCCCGGACGGGAACACTGAAGCTTTCTTT. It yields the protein CASSTPDGNTEAFF.

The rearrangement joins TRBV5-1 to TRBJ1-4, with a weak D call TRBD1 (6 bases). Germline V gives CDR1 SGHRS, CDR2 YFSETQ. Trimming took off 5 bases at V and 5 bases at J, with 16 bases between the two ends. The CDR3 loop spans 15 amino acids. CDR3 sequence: CASRARGRGNEKLFF. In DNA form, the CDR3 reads TGCGCCAGCAGGGCCAGGGGTAGGGGGAATGAAAAACTGTTTTTT.

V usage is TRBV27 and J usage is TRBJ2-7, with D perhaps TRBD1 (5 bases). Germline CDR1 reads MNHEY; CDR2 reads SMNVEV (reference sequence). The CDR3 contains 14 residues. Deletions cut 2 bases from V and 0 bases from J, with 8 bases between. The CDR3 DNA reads TGTGCCAGCAGTTTAGGCAGGGCCTCCTACGAGCAGTACTTC. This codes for CASSLGRASYEQYF.

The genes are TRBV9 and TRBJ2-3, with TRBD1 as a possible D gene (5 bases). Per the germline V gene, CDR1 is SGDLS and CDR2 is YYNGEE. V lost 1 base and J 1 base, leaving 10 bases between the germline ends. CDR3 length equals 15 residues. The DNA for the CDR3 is TGTGCCAGCAGCGTATCAGGGTTAGGCACAGATACGCAGTATTTT. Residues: CASSVSGLGTDTQYF. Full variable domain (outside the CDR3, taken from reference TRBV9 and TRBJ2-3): DSGVTQTPKHLITATGQRVTLRCSPRSGDLSVYWYQQSLDQGLQFLIQYYNGEERAKGNILERFSAQQFPDLHSELNLSSLELGDSALYFCASSVSGLGTDTQYFGPGTRLTVL.

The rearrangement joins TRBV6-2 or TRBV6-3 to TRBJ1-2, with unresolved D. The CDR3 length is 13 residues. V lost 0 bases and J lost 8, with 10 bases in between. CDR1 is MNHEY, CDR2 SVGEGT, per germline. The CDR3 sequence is CASSYSNLPGYTF. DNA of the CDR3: TGTGCCAGCAGTTACTCGAATCTACCCGGCTACACCTTC.

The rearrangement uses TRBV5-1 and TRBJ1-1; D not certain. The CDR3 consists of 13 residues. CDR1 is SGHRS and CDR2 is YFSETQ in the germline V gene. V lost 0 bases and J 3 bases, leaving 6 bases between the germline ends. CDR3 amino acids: CASSLGIDTEAFF. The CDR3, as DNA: TGCGCCAGCAGCTTGGGTATAGACACTGAAGCTTTCTTT.

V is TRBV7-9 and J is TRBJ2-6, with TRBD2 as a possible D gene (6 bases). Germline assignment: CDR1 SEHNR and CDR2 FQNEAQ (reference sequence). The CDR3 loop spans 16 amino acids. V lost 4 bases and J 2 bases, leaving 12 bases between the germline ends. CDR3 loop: CASSSRGTTGANVLTF. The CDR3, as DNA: TGTGCCAGCAGCTCTCGGGGGACCACTGGGGCCAACGTCCTGACTTTC.

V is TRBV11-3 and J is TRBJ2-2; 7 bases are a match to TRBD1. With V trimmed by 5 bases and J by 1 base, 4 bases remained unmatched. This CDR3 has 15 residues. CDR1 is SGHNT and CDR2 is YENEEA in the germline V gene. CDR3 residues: CASSPGTVNTGELFF. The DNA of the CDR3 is TGTGCCAGCAGCCCCGGGACAGTGAACACCGGGGAGCTGTTTTTT.

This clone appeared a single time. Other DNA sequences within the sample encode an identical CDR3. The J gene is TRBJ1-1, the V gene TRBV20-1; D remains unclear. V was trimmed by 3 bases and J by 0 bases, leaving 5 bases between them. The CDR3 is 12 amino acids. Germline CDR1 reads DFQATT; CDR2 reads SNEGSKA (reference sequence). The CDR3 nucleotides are TGCAGTGCTAGTAGGGTGAACACTGAAGCTTTCTTT. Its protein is CSASRVNTEAFF.

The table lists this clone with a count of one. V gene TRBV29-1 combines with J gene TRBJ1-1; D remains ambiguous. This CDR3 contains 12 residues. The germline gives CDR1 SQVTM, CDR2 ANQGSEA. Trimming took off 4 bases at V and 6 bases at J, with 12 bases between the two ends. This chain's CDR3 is CSVVLVWPEAFF. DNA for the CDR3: TGCAGCGTTGTGTTGGTTTGGCCTGAAGCTTTCTTT.